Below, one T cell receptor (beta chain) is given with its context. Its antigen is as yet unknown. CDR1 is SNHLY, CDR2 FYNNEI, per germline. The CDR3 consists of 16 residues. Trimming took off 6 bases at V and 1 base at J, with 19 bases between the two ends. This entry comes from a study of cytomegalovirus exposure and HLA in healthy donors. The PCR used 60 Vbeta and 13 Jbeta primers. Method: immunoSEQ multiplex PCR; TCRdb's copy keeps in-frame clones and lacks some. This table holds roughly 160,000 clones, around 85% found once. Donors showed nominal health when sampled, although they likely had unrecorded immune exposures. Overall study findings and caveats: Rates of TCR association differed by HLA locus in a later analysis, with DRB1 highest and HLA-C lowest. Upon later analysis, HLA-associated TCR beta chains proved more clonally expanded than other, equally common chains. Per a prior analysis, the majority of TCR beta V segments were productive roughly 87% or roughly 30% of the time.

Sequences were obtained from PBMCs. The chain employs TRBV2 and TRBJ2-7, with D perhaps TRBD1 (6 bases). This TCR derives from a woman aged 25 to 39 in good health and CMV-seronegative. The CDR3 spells CASRRLQGGVSYEQYF. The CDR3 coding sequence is TGTGCCAGCAGGAGACTACAGGGTGGTGTGTCCTACGAGCAGTACTTC.